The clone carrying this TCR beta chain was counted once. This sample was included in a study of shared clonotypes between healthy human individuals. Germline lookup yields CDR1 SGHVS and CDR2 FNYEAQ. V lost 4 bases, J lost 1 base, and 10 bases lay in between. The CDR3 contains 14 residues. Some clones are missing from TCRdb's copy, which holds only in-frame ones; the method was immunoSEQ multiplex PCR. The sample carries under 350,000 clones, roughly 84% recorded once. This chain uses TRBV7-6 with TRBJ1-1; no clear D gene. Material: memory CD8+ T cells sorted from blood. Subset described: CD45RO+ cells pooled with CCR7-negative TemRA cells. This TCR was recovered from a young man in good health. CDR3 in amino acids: CASSSQGQNTEAFF. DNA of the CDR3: TGTGCCAGCAGCTCCCAAGGTCAGAACACTGAAGCTTTCTTT.